The clone carrying this T cell receptor beta chain was counted only a few times. This sample was taken from a study of early T cells in non-severe SARS-CoV-2 infection. Molecules of cDNA were individually given unique molecular identifiers that were attached to them. One entry per CDR3 protein, called by TCRdb with MiXCR from the 5' RACE reads. The repertoire holds 87,000 or so distinct CDR3 sequences, with about 12% as singletons. This TCR derives from an adult who was a healthcare worker with PCR-confirmed SARS-CoV-2 infection or an uninfected control (not recorded which). The specimen was whole blood.

The CDR3 sequence is CAIRPAASLNTGELFF. The CDR3 DNA reads as TGTGCCATCAGACCCGCGGCGTCTCTGAACACCGGGGAGCTGTTTTTT. J is TRBJ2-2 and V is TRBV10-3; D gene uncertain. Deletions cut 6 bases from V and 1 base from J, with 15 bases between. This CDR3 spans 16 amino acids. Germline assignment: CDR1 ENHRY and CDR2 SYGVKD.